This entry is about one T cell receptor beta chain. Antigen specificity is unknown. This CDR3 contains 14 residues. J gave up 4 bases and V 9 bases, and 7 bases lay outside the gene matches. Germline V lookup: CDR1 SGHRS, CDR2 YFSETQ. Only in-frame clones appear in the TCRdb table, and some are missing; sequencing was by immunoSEQ multiplex PCR. The table records some 110,000 clones, roughly 90% of them present only once. Stated time point: cycle 4 day 1 (C4D1), after 5 to 7 weeks of nivolumab. Autologous stem cell transplantation was followed by relapse in every patient, and brentuximab vedotin exposure varied. The data derive from a study of PD-1 blockade in classical Hodgkin lymphoma. Study conclusions and caveats: Before treatment, TCR diversity in newly diagnosed patients was reportedly lower than in healthy donors.

The V call is TRBV5-1, the J call TRBJ2-6; 7 bases line up with TRBD1. The clonotype comes from a human donor with classical Hodgkin lymphoma. Sequenced material: peripheral blood mononuclear cells (PBMCs), taken before the fourth cycle of nivolumab. In DNA form, the CDR3 reads TGCGCCACCAAAACAGGGGACGGGGCCAACGTCCTGACTTTC. Its translation is CATKTGDGANVLTF.